This TCR beta chain was identified during a study of OX40 agonist ivuxolimab in advanced cancers. Study background: Melanoma, hepatocellular carcinoma, head and neck or renal cell cancer occurred in dose-escalation patients. Subjects had a mean age of about 65 years, with a range of roughly 20 to 79; less than 90% were male. Points from the study as a whole: Clonal expansion from baseline to week 6 occurred in both CD4+ and CD8+ T cells.

Of note for this clone: The antigen remains undetermined.

Germline V CDR1 and CDR2: LNHNV, YYDKDF (reference sequence). This CDR3 is built from 17 residues. V dropped 0 bases and J dropped 4; count of bases not matched to a gene: 7. Assay: immunoSEQ multiplex PCR; the TCRdb copy retains only in-frame clones and omits some. The sample yields tens of thousands of clones, approximately 83% seen once. The sequence came from an adult with an advanced solid tumor such as melanoma, head and neck, liver or kidney cancer. The chain recombines TRBV15 with TRBJ2-1; 9 bases align to TRBD1. The specimen comprised CD4+ or CD8+ T cells sorted from blood, sampled in a trial of the OX40 agonist ivuxolimab. The CDR3, as DNA: TGTGCCACCAGCAGAGACCCCCGGGACAGGGCTTACAATGAGCAGTTCTTC. This gives the protein CATSRDPRDRAYNEQFF. The variable domain in full, completed from reference TRBV15 and TRBJ2-1, reads DAMVIQNPRYQVTQFGKPVTLSCSQTLNHNVMYWYQQKSSQAPKLLFHYYDKDFNNEADTPDNFQSRRPNTSFCFLDIRSPGLGDTAMYLCATSRDPRDRAYNEQFFGPGTRLTVL.